These T cell receptor beta chains were read from a single sample in a study of T cell responses to AZD1222 COVID-19 vaccine. TCRdb's table, derived via immunoSEQ multiplex PCR, lists solely in-frame clones and lacks some. The data contain roughly 150,000 clones, more than 75% of them singletons. The sequencing here drew on peripheral blood, taken on day 0 of AZD1222 vaccination. These receptors all stem from an adult in good health. CDR3s include the opening cysteine and the closing phenylalanine or tryptophan. D genes are given only for firm matches. Not every row has a clone size; where given, it reads once, few, many or a size class.

D | J | V | size | CDR3 | DNA
TRBD1 | TRBJ2-7 | TRBV14 | NA | CASSQAGTAFYEQYF | TGTGCCAGCAGCCAAGCTGGGACAGCCTTCTACGAGCAGTACTTC
NA | TRBJ2-7 | TRBV7-3 | once | CASSLNEGGGEQYF | TGTGCCAGCAGCTTAAACGAGGGTGGCGGCGAGCAGTACTTC
NA | TRBJ1-1 | TRBV5-6 | once | CASSIGGPLLNTEAFF | TGTGCCAGCAGCATCGGCGGGCCTCTATTGAACACTGAAGCTTTCTTT
NA | TRBJ1-6 | TRBV5-1 | few | CASSLADNSPLHF | TGCGCCAGCAGCTTGGCTGATAATTCACCCCTCCACTTT
TRBD1 | TRBJ1-1 | TRBV11-2 | NA | CASSRTGNTEAFF | TGTGCCAGCAGTCGGACAGGGAACACTGAAGCTTTCTTT
NA | TRBJ2-5 | TRBV3-1/TRBV3-2 | NA | CASTRIPLQETQYF | TGTGCCAGCACCCGCATTCCGCTCCAAGAGACCCAGTACTTC
NA | TRBJ2-7 | TRBV10-3 | NA | CAISELQGQQYF | TGTGCCATCAGTGAGCTTCAAGGTCAGCAGTACTTC
NA | TRBJ2-3 | TRBV11-3 | NA | CASSKGGVGTDTQYF | TGTGCCAGCAGCAAGGGCGGGGTGGGTACAGATACGCAGTATTTT
NA | TRBJ2-5 | TRBV4-1 | few | CASSQDEPRKAQYF | TGCGCCAGCAGCCAAGATGAGCCCCGGAAGGCCCAGTACTTC
NA | TRBJ2-2 | TRBV20-1 | NA | CSASIPGRPGELFF | TGCAGTGCTAGTATACCGGGGAGGCCCGGGGAGCTGTTTTTT
NA | TRBJ1-2 | TRBV7-2 | once | CASSPMLGGYGYTF | TGTGCCAGCAGCCCAATGCTCGGGGGCTATGGCTACACCTTC
NA | TRBJ1-4 | TRBV2 | NA | CASSEGVGYNEKLFF | TGTGCCAGCAGTGAAGGGGTGGGCTATAATGAAAAACTGTTTTTT
NA | TRBJ1-1 | TRBV29-1 | NA | CSVEKWPGGRNTEAFF | TGCAGCGTTGAAAAGTGGCCGGGGGGGCGGAACACTGAAGCTTTCTTT
NA | TRBJ1-2 | TRBV5-1 | once | CASSLDNNYGYTF | TGCGCCAGCAGCTTGGACAACAACTATGGCTACACCTTC
NA | TRBJ1-6 | TRBV7-9 | NA | CASSSWGGQANSPLHF | TGTGCCAGCAGCTCCTGGGGTGGGCAGGCAAATTCACCCCTCCACTTT
TRBD1 | TRBJ2-2 | TRBV19 | NA | CATRTGGNTGELFF | TGTGCCACCCGGACAGGGGGTAACACCGGGGAGCTGTTTTTT
TRBD1 | TRBJ1-6 | TRBV5-8 | once | CASSLPGQGVSPLHF | TGTGCCAGCAGCTTACCGGGACAGGGCGTATCACCCCTCCACTTT
NA | TRBJ1-5 | TRBV6-5 | NA | CASIGQYNQPQHF | TGTGCCAGCATTGGCCAGTACAATCAGCCCCAGCATTTT
TRBD1 | TRBJ1-5 | TRBV19 | few | CASSMGQMSNQPQHF | TGTGCCAGTAGTATGGGACAGATGAGCAATCAGCCCCAGCATTTT
TRBD1 | TRBJ1-2 | TRBV5-1 | NA | CASSQGQLYGYTF | TGCGCCAGCAGCCAGGGACAGCTCTATGGCTACACCTTC
NA | TRBJ2-2 | TRBV5-1 | NA | CASSLVPHQDTGELFF | TGCGCCAGCAGCTTGGTGCCCCATCAGGACACCGGGGAGCTGTTTTTT
NA | TRBJ1-5 | TRBV28 | once | CASSIRDTYQPQHF | TGTGCCAGCAGTATCCGGGACACATATCAGCCCCAGCATTTT
NA | TRBJ1-1 | TRBV28 | NA | CASRLGPRGNTEAFF | TGTGCCAGCAGACTCGGCCCCCGCGGGAACACTGAAGCTTTCTTT
NA | TRBJ1-1 | TRBV7-3 | NA | CASSSAGRGNTEAFF | TGTGCCAGCAGCTCCGCTGGAAGGGGGAACACTGAAGCTTTCTTT
TRBD1 | TRBJ1-4 | TRBV6-5 | NA | CASKVTGGVFEKLFF | TGTGCCAGCAAAGTGACAGGGGGCGTTTTTGAAAAACTGTTTTTT
NA | TRBJ1-2 | TRBV2 | once | CASSPLRTAAF | TGTGCCAGCAGTCCCCTGAGGACAGCGGCCTTC
NA | TRBJ1-5 | TRBV2 | NA | CASSVDIDSNQPQHF | TGTGCCAGCAGTGTGGACATTGATAGCAATCAGCCCCAGCATTTT
NA | TRBJ1-1 | TRBV28 | NA | CASSFDSVVTEAFF | TGTGCCAGCAGCTTCGACAGCGTGGTCACTGAAGCTTTCTTT
NA | TRBJ1-1 | TRBV5-4 | NA | CASSPQFFINTEAFF | TGTGCCAGCAGCCCTCAGTTCTTCATCAACACTGAAGCTTTCTTT
NA | TRBJ1-5 | TRBV28 | NA | CASSLSLTGLANQPQHF | TGTGCCAGCAGTTTATCCTTGACGGGGCTGGCCAATCAGCCCCAGCATTTT
TRBD1 | TRBJ1-5 | TRBV30 | NA | CAWSRQGGQPQHF | TGTGCCTGGAGTCGACAGGGTGGTCAGCCCCAGCATTTT
TRBD1 | TRBJ1-1 | TRBV19 | NA | CASRDRVDTEAFF | TGTGCCAGTAGGGACAGGGTGGATACTGAAGCTTTCTTT
NA | TRBJ2-7 | TRBV4-1 | NA | CASSQDQLAESYEQYF | TGCGCCAGCAGCCAAGATCAACTAGCAGAGTCCTACGAGCAGTACTTC
NA | TRBJ1-1 | TRBV19 | NA | CASSIYGGTEAFF | TGTGCCAGTAGTATATACGGGGGCACTGAAGCTTTCTTT